This TCR beta chain was sequenced in a study of a mutant IDH1 vaccine in newly diagnosed glioma. The overall study: Males made up approximately 60% and females roughly 40% of treated patients, whose mean age was roughly 40 years. Patients arrived already treated with radiotherapy, temozolomide, or both, most having had both.

Indicated time point: week 11, during vaccination. Doses consisted of 300 ug of mutant IDH1 20-mer peptide each, paired with topical imiquimod. The donors' diagnosis was new WHO grade 3 or 4 astrocytoma that was IDH1-mutant and ATRX-lost. This CDR3 has 13 amino acids. CDR1 and CDR2 (germline): SGDLS, YYNGEE. Trimming removed 4 bases from V and 11 bases from J; junction bases left unmatched: 7. The protocol was immunoSEQ multiplex PCR, while the TCRdb copy is restricted to in-frame clones and leaves out a portion. There are some 130,000 clones in the sample; around 77% occur only once, and under 7% lies in the top ten. This clone was detected a few times. Antigen: not known.

This receptor was obtained from a man aged 40-49 years with glioma. Sequenced material: PBMCs, taken from a glioma patient whose treatment included an IDH1 peptide vaccine. The chain is built from TRBV9 and TRBJ1-1; 11 bases line up with TRBD1. CDR3 in amino acids: CASSTWTGGDAFF. The CDR3 DNA reads as TGTGCCAGCAGCACCTGGACAGGGGGCGACGCTTTCTTT. Using reference TRBV9 and TRBJ1-1 for the parts outside the CDR3, the full variable domain is DSGVTQTPKHLITATGQRVTLRCSPRSGDLSVYWYQQSLDQGLQFLIQYYNGEERAKGNILERFSAQQFPDLHSELNLSSLELGDSALYFCASSTWTGGDAFFGQGTRLTVV.